This T cell receptor beta chain was retrieved from a study of cytomegalovirus exposure and HLA in healthy donors. Whole-study results and caveats: Information on immune exposure was restricted to one variable (CMV serostatus). It has been reported that TCR beta sequences accurately predicted the HLA-A and HLA-B alleles of most subjects. Among TCR beta chains of equal frequency, HLA-associated ones were more clonally expanded in a later analysis.

As to this clone: The antigen remains undetermined.

The V gene's germline CDR1 is SGHRS and CDR2 YFSETQ. This CDR3 has 16 residues. V lost 3 bases and J lost 9, with 22 bases in between. The PCR employed 60 Vbeta primers together with 13 Jbeta primers. Methods used by the authors: Roughly 11 million shared chains were among the approximately 82 million unique TCR beta chains that a later analysis counted. The data were produced by immunoSEQ multiplex PCR, yet TCRdb's version contains in-frame clones alone and is incomplete. The V and J calls and the clone size are those of that table, but D and trimming were determined from the DNA. Here the sample spans over 150,000 clones, around 74% being singletons.

The gene calls are TRBV5-1 and TRBJ2-1, with D possibly matching TRBD1 (5 bases). The sequenced sample consisted of PBMCs. The source of this sequence is a man aged 18 to 30 in good health and CMV-seronegative. CDR3 sequence (DNA): TGCGCCAGCAGCTCCTTGACAGCTCCCGATTCGAGTGAGCAGTTCTTC. It specifies CASSSLTAPDSSEQFF.